A selection of T cell receptor beta chains follows, all from one sample in a study of post-analysis software for immune sequencing data. TCRdb re-called the PCR reads through MiXCR, storing one row per CDR3 protein. The sample consists of about 430,000 distinct CDR3 sequences, less than 40% of them appearing once. Material: blood. Receptors originate from a girl aged 2 to 10 with multiple sclerosis. Both conserved end residues are part of each CDR3. D genes are given only for firm matches. Only part of the rows carry a size: once, few, many, or a class if the clone is expanded.

TRBV25-1,-,TRBJ2-3,TRBD1,CASSEYRGRYTDTQYF,TGTGCCAGCAGTGAGTACAGGGGGCGTTACACAGATACGCAGTATTTT
TRBV15,few,TRBJ2-1,TRBD1,CATSRDLGVTGTGNTGQFF,TGTGCCACCAGCAGAGATCTTGGGGTGACCGGGACAGGGAATACAGGGCAGTTCTTC
TRBV29-1,-,TRBJ2-7,-,CSVGSGDEQYF,TGCAGCGTTGGTTCTGGGGACGAGCAGTACTTC
TRBV7-2,-,TRBJ2-7,TRBD2,CASSTGTSLRHEQYF,TGTGCCAGCAGCACTGGGACTAGTCTCCGTCACGAGCAGTACTTC
TRBV7-9,-,TRBJ2-5,TRBD1,CASSSQDRGPAAQETQYF,TGTGCCAGCAGCTCGCAGGACAGGGGCCCGGCCGCCCAAGAGACCCAGTACTTC
TRBV27,-,TRBJ1-1,-,CASSLSGTTEAFF,TGTGCCAGCAGTTTATCCGGGACCACTGAAGCTTTCTTT
TRBV29-1,-,TRBJ1-3,TRBD1,CSVPGGIGNTIYF,TGCAGCGTACCAGGGGGTATTGGAAACACCATATATTTT
TRBV28,-,TRBJ2-7,-,CASSFKGVSSHEQYF,TGTGCCAGCAGTTTTAAGGGAGTCTCTTCCCACGAGCAGTACTTC
TRBV3-1,-,TRBJ2-7,-,CASSLLARDEQYF,TGTGCCAGCAGCCTCCTAGCGAGGGACGAGCAGTACTTC
TRBV20-1,few,TRBJ2-6,-,CSAMTPRQNVLTF,TGCAGTGCTATGACACCGAGACAGAACGTCCTGACTTTC
TRBV5-1,-,TRBJ2-7,TRBD1,CASSLGTAETYEQYF,TGCGCCAGCAGCTTAGGGACAGCTGAGACCTACGAGCAGTACTTC
TRBV20-1,-,TRBJ2-1,TRBD2,CSIPSSGIPRYSYNEQFF,TGCAGTATCCCCTCTAGCGGGATTCCCCGCTATTCCTACAATGAGCAGTTCTTC
TRBV27,once,TRBJ2-7,-,CASSLQHSYEQYF,TGTGCCAGCAGTTTACAACATTCCTACGAGCAGTACTTC
TRBV29-1,-,TRBJ2-7,TRBD1,CSVRDRVYEQYF,TGCAGCGTACGGGACAGGGTCTACGAGCAGTACTTC
TRBV2,few,TRBJ2-3,TRBD2,CASSEWASGPTDTQYF,TGTGCCAGCAGTGAATGGGCTAGCGGGCCCACAGATACGCAGTATTTT
TRBV20-1,-,TRBJ2-7,-,CSASGQGLAGFSYEQYF,-
TRBV18,-,TRBJ1-1,TRBD1,CASSPPGQGWNTEAFF,TGTGCCAGCTCACCCCCGGGACAGGGGTGGAACACTGAAGCTTTCTTT
TRBV9,few,TRBJ2-3,-,CASSVEYTDTQYF,TGTGCCAGCAGCGTAGAGTACACAGATACGCAGTATTTT
TRBV7-2,few,TRBJ2-1,-,CASSIKGLHNEQFF,TGTGCCAGCAGCATAAAGGGACTCCACAATGAGCAGTTCTTC
TRBV11-2,-,TRBJ2-2,-,CASSVDGSNTGELFF,TGTGCCAGCAGCGTGGACGGGTCGAACACCGGGGAGCTGTTTTTT
TRBV9,-,TRBJ2-1,-,CASSAGPDEQLF,TGTGCCAGCAGTGCCGGACCAGATGAGCAGCTCTTC
TRBV3-1,few,TRBJ1-2,TRBD1,CASSQGGQGNYGYTF,TGTGCCAGCAGCCAGGGGGGACAGGGAAACTATGGCTACACCTTC